This T cell receptor (beta chain) was observed in a study of cytomegalovirus exposure and HLA in healthy donors. Broader study findings: The study designated around 150 TCR beta chains cytomegalovirus-associated. Earlier analysis yielded a pattern in which most TCR beta V segments were productive about 90% or about 30% of the time. In vitro work confirmed that a few CMV-associated chains recognize CMV antigens. Available immune exposure information was restricted to CMV serostatus only.

This CDR3 is 16 amino acids long. Germline CDR1 reads SGHRS; CDR2 reads YFSETQ. The ends were cut back, 3 bases at V and 0 bases at J, with 15 bases in the middle. As concerns this clone: Its specificity is not known.

The PCR had 60 Vbeta and 13 Jbeta primers. Using immunoSEQ multiplex PCR, the repertoire was profiled, and TCRdb retains in-frame clones only, with some absent. The table lists 90,000 to 150,000 clones, roughly four fifths of them singletons, with roughly 3.5% in the top ten. This sequence joins TRBV5-1 and TRBJ2-5; D is possibly TRBD1 (7 bases). The material sequenced was PBMCs. This TCR came from a woman in her twenties or thirties in good health and CMV-seropositive. CDR3 DNA sequence: TGCGCCAGCAGCTGGGGGGACAGTCCGTACCAAGAGACCCAGTACTTC. Amino acid sequence: CASSWGDSPYQETQYF.